This T cell receptor beta chain was obtained from a study of cytomegalovirus exposure and HLA in healthy donors. It was with 60 Vbeta and 13 Jbeta primers that the PCR ran. Here immunoSEQ multiplex PCR was the method, and the copy in TCRdb shows in-frame clones only, minus some. This sample has some 190,000 clones; roughly four fifths occur once, and the top ten carry 3% to 3.5%. V shed 4 bases and J 8 bases; nucleotides not matched to a gene: 9. Germline V lookup: CDR1 MDHEN, CDR2 SYDVKM. The CDR3 covers 16 residues. The rearrangement joins TRBV28 to TRBJ2-1; 12 bases fit TRBD2. The sample consisted of PBMCs. This receptor was obtained from a woman under 40 in good health and CMV-seropositive. The chain's CDR3 is CASSSSTSGSFDEQFF. The CDR3 DNA reads as TGTGCCAGCAGTTCATCGACTAGCGGGAGTTTCGATGAGCAGTTCTTC.